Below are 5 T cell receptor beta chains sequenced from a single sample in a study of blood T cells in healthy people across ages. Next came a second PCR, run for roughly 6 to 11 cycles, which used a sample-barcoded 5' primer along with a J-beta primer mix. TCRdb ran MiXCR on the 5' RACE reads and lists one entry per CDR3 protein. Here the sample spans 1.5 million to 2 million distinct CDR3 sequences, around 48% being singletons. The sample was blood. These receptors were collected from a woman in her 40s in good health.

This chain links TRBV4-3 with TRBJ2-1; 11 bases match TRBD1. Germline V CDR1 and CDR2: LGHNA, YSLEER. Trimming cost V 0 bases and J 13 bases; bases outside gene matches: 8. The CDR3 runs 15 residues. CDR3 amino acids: CASSQERGTGGEQFF. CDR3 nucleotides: TGCGCCAGCAGCCAAGAGAGGGGGACAGGGGGTGAACAGTTCTTC.

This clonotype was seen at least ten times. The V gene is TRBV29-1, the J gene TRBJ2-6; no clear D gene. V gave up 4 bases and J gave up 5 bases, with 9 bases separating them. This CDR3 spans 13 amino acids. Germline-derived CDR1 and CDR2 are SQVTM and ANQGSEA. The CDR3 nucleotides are TGCAGCGTTGTAGGTTCTTGGGCCAACGTCCTGACTTTC. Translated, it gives CSVVGSWANVLTF.

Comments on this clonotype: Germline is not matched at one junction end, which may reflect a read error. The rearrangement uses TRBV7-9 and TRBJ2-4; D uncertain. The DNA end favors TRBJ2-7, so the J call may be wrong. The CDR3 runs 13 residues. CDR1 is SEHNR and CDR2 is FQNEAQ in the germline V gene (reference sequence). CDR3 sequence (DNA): TGTGCCAGCAGCGGGGTAAGGTCCTGCGAGCAGTACTTC. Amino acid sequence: CASSGVRSCEQYF.

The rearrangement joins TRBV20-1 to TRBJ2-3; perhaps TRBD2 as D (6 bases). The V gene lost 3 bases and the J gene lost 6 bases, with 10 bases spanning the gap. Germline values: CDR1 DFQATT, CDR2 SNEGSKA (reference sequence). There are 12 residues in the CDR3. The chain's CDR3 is CSASRESDTQYF. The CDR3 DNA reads TGCAGTGCTAGCCGGGAGTCCGATACGCAGTATTTT.

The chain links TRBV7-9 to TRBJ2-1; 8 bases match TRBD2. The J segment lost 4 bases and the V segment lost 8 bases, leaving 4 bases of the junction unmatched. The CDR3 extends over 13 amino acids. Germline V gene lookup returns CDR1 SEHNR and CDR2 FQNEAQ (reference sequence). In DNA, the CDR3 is TGTGCCAGCGGTGGCGGGGGGTACAATGAGCAGTTCTTC. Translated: CASGGGGYNEQFF.